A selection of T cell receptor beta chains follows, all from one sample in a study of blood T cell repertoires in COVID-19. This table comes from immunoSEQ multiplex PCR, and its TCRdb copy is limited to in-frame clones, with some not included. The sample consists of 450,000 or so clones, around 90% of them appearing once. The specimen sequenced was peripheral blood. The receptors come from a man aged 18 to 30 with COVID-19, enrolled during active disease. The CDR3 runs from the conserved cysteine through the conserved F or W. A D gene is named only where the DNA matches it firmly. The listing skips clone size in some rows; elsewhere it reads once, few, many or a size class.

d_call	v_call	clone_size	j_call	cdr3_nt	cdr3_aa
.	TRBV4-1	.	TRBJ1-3	TGCGCCAGCAGCCAACGGACAGTCGACTCTGGAAACACCATATATTTT	CASSQRTVDSGNTIYF
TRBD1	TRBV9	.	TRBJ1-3	TGTGCCAGCAGCGCGACAGGGTCGAACACCATATATTTT	CASSATGSNTIYF
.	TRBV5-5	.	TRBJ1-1	TGTGCCAGCAGCTACCAGGGTCGAAAAGCTTTCTTT	CASSYQGRKAFF
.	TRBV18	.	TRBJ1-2	TGTGCCAGCTCACCGGGCAGCTCCAACTATGGCTACACCTTC	CASSPGSSNYGYTF
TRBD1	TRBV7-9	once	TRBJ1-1	TGTGCCAGCAGCCCCGGGACAGACGGAGGGGCTTTCTTT	CASSPGTDGGAFF
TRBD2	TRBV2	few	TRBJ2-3	TGTGCCAGCAGTGAAGCGGCGCGGGAGACAGATACGCAGTATTTT	CASSEAARETDTQYF
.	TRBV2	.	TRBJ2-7	TGTGCCAGCAGTTTTCAGGGCTTTCAATACTTC	CASSFQGFQYF
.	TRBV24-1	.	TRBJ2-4	TGTGCCACCAGTGAACGACAGCTTGTTTATCCCAAAAACATTCAGTACTTC	CATSERQLVYPKNIQYF
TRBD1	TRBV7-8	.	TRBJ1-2	TGTGCCAGCAGCTTGGACAGGGACGGCTACACCTTC	CASSLDRDGYTF
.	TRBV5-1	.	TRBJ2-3	TGCGCCAGCAGCTTGCTGCCCAGTGGCACAGATACGCAGTATTTT	CASSLLPSGTDTQYF
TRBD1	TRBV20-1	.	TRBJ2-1	TGCAGTGCTAGTCCTATCCCGGGACAGGAGTACAATGAGCAGTTCTTC	CSASPIPGQEYNEQFF
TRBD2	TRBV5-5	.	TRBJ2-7	TGTGCCAGCAGCTTGGTTTTAGCGGGTGCTCGGTCGGGAGAGCAGTACTTC	CASSLVLAGARSGEQYF
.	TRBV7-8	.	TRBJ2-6	TGTGCCAGCAGCTTAAGGAGCTCTGGGGCCAACGTCCTGACTTTC	CASSLRSSGANVLTF
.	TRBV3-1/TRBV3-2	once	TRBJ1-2	TGTGCCAGCAGCCAAGTGTTCAGGGGCGTAGGCTACACCTTC	CASSQVFRGVGYTF
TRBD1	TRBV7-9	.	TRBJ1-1	TGTGCCAGCAGCTTAAGGGGGCTAAACACTGAAGCTTTCTTT	CASSLRGLNTEAFF
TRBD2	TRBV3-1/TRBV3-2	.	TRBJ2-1	TGTGCCAGCAGCCAAGGAGGACTAGCGGGGGGGCTCCCGTTCTTC	CASSQGGLAGGLPFF
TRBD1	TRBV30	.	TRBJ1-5	TGTGCCTGGAACACAGGGGATGGAAGCAATCAGCCCCAGCATTTT	CAWNTGDGSNQPQHF
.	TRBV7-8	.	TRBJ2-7	TGTGCCAGCAGCTTAGGGCACAGCTCCTACGAGCAGTACTTC	CASSLGHSSYEQYF
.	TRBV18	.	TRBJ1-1	TGTGCCAGCTCACCCTCTCGGACTAGATACACTGAAGCTTTCTTT	CASSPSRTRYTEAFF
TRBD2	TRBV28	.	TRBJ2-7	TGTGCCAGCAGTTTATCATCTGGGACTAGCGGGGATTACGAGCAGTACTTC	CASSLSSGTSGDYEQYF
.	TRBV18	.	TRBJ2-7	TGTGCCAGCTCATCCAACGGCGCAGAGGGTGGGCTCTACGAGCAGTACTTC	CASSSNGAEGGLYEQYF
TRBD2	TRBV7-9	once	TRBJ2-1	TGTGCCAGCAGCTTAGTTAGCGGGAGGGCCCGAAATGAGCAGTTCTTC	CASSLVSGRARNEQFF
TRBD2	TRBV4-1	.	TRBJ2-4	TGCGCCAGCAGCCCCACGAGACTAGCGGGAGGGGACATTCAGTACTTC	CASSPTRLAGGDIQYF
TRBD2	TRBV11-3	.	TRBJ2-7	TGTGCCAGCAGCTTAGGAGAAGATAGCGGGAGGGACGAGCAGTACTTC	CASSLGEDSGRDEQYF
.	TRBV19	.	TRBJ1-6	TGTGCCAGTAGTCACCAGGGGTCTTCACCCCTCCACTTT	CASSHQGSSPLHF
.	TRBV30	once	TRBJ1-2	TGTGCCTGGAAGGCCGGGTTCGATGGCTACACCTTC	CAWKAGFDGYTF
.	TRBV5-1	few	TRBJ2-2	TGCGCCAGCAGCTTTCAGGGCGCTGACGGGGAGCTGTTTTTT	CASSFQGADGELFF
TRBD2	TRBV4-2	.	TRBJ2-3	TGTGCCAGCAGCCACGGGGGGAACGGGGGAGATACGCAGTATTTT	CASSHGGNGGDTQYF
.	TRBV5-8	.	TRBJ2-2	TGTGCCAGCAGTAAAGTAGCCGGGGAGCTGTTTTTT	CASSKVAGELFF
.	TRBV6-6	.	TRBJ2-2	TGTGCCAGCAGGCCGGACTCGGCCGGGGAGCTGTTTTTT	CASRPDSAGELFF
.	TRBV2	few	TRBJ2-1	TGTGCCACACGGTGGCTCGGGGACAATGAGCAGTTCTTC	CATRWLGDNEQFF
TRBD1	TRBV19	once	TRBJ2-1	TGTGCCAGTAGTATTAGTGTATCAGGGGGCGACTACAATGAGCAGTTCTTC	CASSISVSGGDYNEQFF
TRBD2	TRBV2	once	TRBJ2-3	TGTGCCAGCAGCCGTAGTGGACTAGCGGGAGGAGGTGAGACAGATACGCAGTATTTT	CASSRSGLAGGGETDTQYF
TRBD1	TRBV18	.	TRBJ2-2	TGTGCCAGCCCCGGACAGGGTAGGACCGGGGAGCTGTTTTTT	CASPGQGRTGELFF
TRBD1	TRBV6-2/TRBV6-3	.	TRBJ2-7	TGTGCCAGCAGTGGTGACAGGGGGCCCTACGAGCAGTACTTC	CASSGDRGPYEQYF